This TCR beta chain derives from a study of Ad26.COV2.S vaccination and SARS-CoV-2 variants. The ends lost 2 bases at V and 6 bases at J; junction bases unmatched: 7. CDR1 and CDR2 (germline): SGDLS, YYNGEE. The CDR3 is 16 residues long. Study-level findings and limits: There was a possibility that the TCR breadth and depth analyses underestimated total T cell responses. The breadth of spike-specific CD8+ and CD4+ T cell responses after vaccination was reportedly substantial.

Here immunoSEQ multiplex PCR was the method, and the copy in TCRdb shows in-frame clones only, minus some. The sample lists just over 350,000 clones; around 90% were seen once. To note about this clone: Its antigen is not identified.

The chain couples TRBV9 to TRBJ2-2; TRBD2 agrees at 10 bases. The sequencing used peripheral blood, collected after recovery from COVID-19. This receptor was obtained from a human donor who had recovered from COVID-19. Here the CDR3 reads CASSVQTSGVPGELFF. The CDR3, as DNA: TGTGCCAGCAGCGTCCAAACTAGCGGGGTTCCCGGGGAGCTGTTTTTT.